The 22 T cell receptor beta chains below were found in one sample sequenced in a study of OX40 agonist ivuxolimab in advanced cancers. Profiled with immunoSEQ multiplex PCR; TCRdb holds only in-frame clones, not every one. The sample yields fewer than 35,000 clones, around 81% seen once. Sequencing used CD4+ or CD8+ T cells sorted from blood, obtained in a trial of the OX40 agonist ivuxolimab. All receptors come from an adult with an advanced solid tumor such as melanoma, head and neck, liver or kidney cancer.

This rearrangement joins TRBV6-1 to TRBJ2-7; no definite D call. The length of the CDR3 is 15 residues. Germline lookup yields CDR1 MNHNS and CDR2 SASEGT. V gave up 2 bases and J gave up 1 base, with 12 bases separating them. CDR3 loop: CASSEYGPSSYEQYF. The DNA for the CDR3 is TGTGCCAGCAGTGAATACGGGCCCTCTTCCTACGAGCAGTACTTC.

The CDR3 nucleotides are TGTGCCAGCAGCCAAGTGGGGACTAGCGGCCCCTACGAGCAGTACTTC. Its protein is CASSQVGTSGPYEQYF. V usage is TRBV4-2 and J usage is TRBJ2-7; TRBD2 agrees at 11 bases. Trimming cost V 1 base and J 2 bases; bases outside gene matches: 4. CDR3 size: 16 residues. Germline-derived CDR1 and CDR2 are LGHNA and YNFKEQ.

The J gene is TRBJ2-7, the V gene TRBV30; TRBD1 aligns across 8 bases. Germline CDR1 GTSNPN, CDR2 SVGIG (reference sequence). This CDR3 is 14 amino acids long. V shed 6 bases and J 4 bases; nucleotides not matched to a gene: 11. CDR3 protein: CACTTGTGVYEQYF. Here the CDR3 DNA reads TGTGCCTGTACAACCGGGACAGGTGTATACGAGCAGTACTTC. The variable domain in full, with the rest retrieved from reference TRBV30 and TRBJ2-7, is SQTIHQWPATLVQPVGSPLSLECTVEGTSNPNLYWYRQAAGRGLQLLFYSVGIGQISSEVPQNLSASRPQDRQFILSSKKLLLSDSGFYLCACTTGTGVYEQYFGPGTRLTVT.

This clone occurred once. The V gene is TRBV7-9, the J gene TRBJ1-1; D is ambiguous. Trimming left V 3 bases short and J 1 base short, with 9 bases between. CDR3 size: 14 residues. Germline V gene sequence: CDR1 SEHNR, CDR2 FQNEAQ (reference sequence). CDR3 protein: CASSLGTANTEAFF. CDR3 coding DNA: TGTGCCAGCAGCTTGGGCACGGCGAACACTGAAGCTTTCTTT.

The gene calls are TRBV30 and TRBJ2-2; perhaps TRBD2 as D (6 bases). Germline CDR1 reads GTSNPN; CDR2 reads SVGIG (reference sequence). The CDR3 contains 16 residues. The ends were cut back, 3 bases at V and 4 bases at J, with 18 bases in the middle. The CDR3 DNA sequence: TGTGCCTGGAGACCGTCTCGGGACTTGATCACCGGGGAGCTGTTTTTT. Translation gives CAWRPSRDLITGELFF.

The CDR3 sequence: CASSEGTSDTGELFF. CDR3 coding DNA: TGTGCCAGCAGTGAAGGGACTAGCGACACCGGGGAGCTGTTTTTT. The rearrangement uses TRBV6-1 and TRBJ2-2, with TRBD2 matching 9 bases. CDR3 size: 15 residues. Germline lookup yields CDR1 MNHNS and CDR2 SASEGT. V gave up 1 base and J gave up 3 bases; unmatched junction bases: 0.

This chain connects TRBV2 to TRBJ1-6, with 8 positions matching TRBD1. This CDR3 is built from 17 residues. V was clipped by 6 bases and J by 1 base; unmatched bases: 8. Germline lookup yields CDR1 SNHLY and CDR2 FYNNEI. Here the CDR3 reads CASRRTGGWSYNSPLHF. Here the CDR3 DNA reads TGTGCCAGCAGACGAACAGGGGGATGGTCCTATAATTCACCCCTCCACTTT.

This clone is medium-sized by share. The gene calls are TRBV7-9 and TRBJ2-7, with D hard to call. Germline V gives CDR1 SEHNR, CDR2 FQNEAQ (reference sequence). V lost 1 base and J 0 bases, leaving 10 bases between the germline ends. CDR3 length: 15 residues. The CDR3 reads CASSLEWPNSYEQYF. The CDR3 bases are TGTGCCAGCAGCTTAGAGTGGCCAAACTCCTACGAGCAGTACTTC.

A single count supports this clone. The chain recombines TRBV6-5 with TRBJ1-2; maybe TRBD1 (6 bases). In germline, CDR1 is MNHEY, CDR2 SVGAGI. V lost 7 bases to trimming and J lost 8 bases, with 17 bases between them. There are 13 residues in the CDR3. The CDR3 loop reads CASTADRKGGYTF. The CDR3, as DNA: TGTGCCAGCACCGCGGACAGAAAAGGGGGCTACACCTTC.

This clone has more than one count but fewer than ten. Other DNA sequences in this sample translate to the same CDR3. J is TRBJ2-7 and V is TRBV28; 10 positions match TRBD1. The junction had 0 bases not matched to a gene; V was cut back by 2 bases and J by 2 bases. The CDR3 covers 14 residues. Germline CDR1 reads MDHEN; CDR2 reads SYDVKM. DNA of the CDR3: TGTGCCAGCAGTTTAGGGACAGGGGCCTACGAGCAGTACTTC. Amino acids: CASSLGTGAYEQYF.

The chain uses TRBV9 and TRBJ1-4, with TRBD1 identical over 7 bases. The CDR3 spans 14 residues. In germline, CDR1 is SGDLS, CDR2 YYNGEE. Trimming removed 4 bases from V and 3 bases from J; junction bases left unmatched: 3. For the CDR3, the DNA is TGTGCCAGCAGCAGACAGGGAGCTAATGAAAAACTGTTTTTT. Translated: CASSRQGANEKLFF.

This clone is labeled medium-sized. Written as DNA, the CDR3 is TGTGCCAGCAGTATAGGACAGGGGGCCTACGAGCAGTACTTC. As protein: CASSIGQGAYEQYF. The V call is TRBV6-5, the J call TRBJ2-7, with 10 nucleotides matching TRBD1. Germline CDR1 reads MNHEY; CDR2 reads SVGAGI. Unmatched junction bases numbered 3, after V lost 5 bases and J lost 2 bases. The CDR3 sequence is 14 residues long.

The CDR3 DNA is TGTGCCAGTATTCCTCCGGGCGGGGGTCAGCCCCAGCATTTT. It encodes CASIPPGGGQPQHF. J is TRBJ1-5 and V is TRBV19; D may be TRBD1 (5 bases). The length of the CDR3 is 14 residues. Per germline, CDR1 LNHDA and CDR2 SQIVND (reference sequence). V dropped 7 bases and J dropped 6 bases, with 16 bases sitting between them.

The rearrangement uses TRBV2 and TRBJ2-1; 8 bases agree with TRBD1. The J segment lost 6 bases and the V segment lost 6 bases, leaving 10 bases of the junction unmatched. This CDR3 has 15 amino acids. Per germline, CDR1 SNHLY and CDR2 FYNNEI. For the CDR3, the DNA is TGTGCCAGCAGCCCTGGGACAGGCGCCCCCAATGAGCAGTTCTTC. Encoded protein: CASSPGTGAPNEQFF.

This chain connects TRBV10-1 to TRBJ2-1; D remains unclear. Germline assignment: CDR1 WNHNN and CDR2 SYGVQD (reference sequence). This CDR3 is 14 amino acids long. Trimming pared 3 bases from V and 2 bases from J, leaving 8 bases between. CDR3 region: CASSDSGPYNEQFF. The DNA for the CDR3 is TGCGCCAGCAGTGATTCTGGCCCCTACAATGAGCAGTTCTTC.

This chain joins TRBV28 and TRBJ1-5, with 8 bases matching TRBD1. The CDR3 is 15 residues long. The V and J ends lost 7 bases and 6 bases, in that order; junction bases with no gene match: 11. CDR1 MDHEN and CDR2 SYDVKM come from the germline V gene. CDR3 in amino acids: CASTKGRQGFQPQHF. The CDR3 DNA reads as TGTGCCAGCACCAAAGGGCGACAGGGGTTTCAGCCCCAGCATTTT.

The rearrangement joins TRBV19 to TRBJ2-1; 8 bases fit TRBD2. V shed 1 base, J shed 6 bases, and the junction held 8 bases outside the gene matches. The CDR3 covers 16 residues. In germline, CDR1 is LNHDA, CDR2 SQIVND (reference sequence). CDR3 residues: CASSIAGTRGINEQFF. The DNA for the CDR3 is TGTGCCAGTAGTATAGCAGGGACTAGGGGTATCAATGAGCAGTTCTTC.

V usage is TRBV2 and J usage is TRBJ2-3, with 10 nucleotides matching TRBD1. The CDR3 consists of 15 residues. V was clipped by 3 bases and J by 1 base; unmatched bases: 1. The germline gives CDR1 SNHLY, CDR2 FYNNEI. Here the CDR3 reads CASSEGQGRTDTQYF. The CDR3 DNA is TGTGCCAGCAGTGAGGGACAGGGGCGCACAGATACGCAGTATTTT.

V is TRBV19 and J is TRBJ2-2, with TRBD2 identical over 7 bases. V gave up 5 bases and J gave up 7 bases; unmatched junction bases: 10. This CDR3 is 15 amino acids long. Germline assignment: CDR1 LNHDA and CDR2 SQIVND (reference sequence). CDR3 nucleotides: TGTGCCAGTAGTCCTTACGGGCTAGCGGACGGGGAGCTGTTTTTT. Amino acids: CASSPYGLADGELFF. Full variable domain (remainder filled in from reference TRBV19 and TRBJ2-2): DGGITQSPKYLFRKEGQNVTLSCEQNLNHDAMYWYRQDPGQGLRLIYYSQIVNDFQKGDIAEGYSVSREKKESFPLTVTSAQKNPTAFYLCASSPYGLADGELFFGEGSRLTVL.

The chain has TRBV6-6 and TRBJ1-2; 9 bases are a match to TRBD1. The CDR3 length is 14 residues. Per the germline V gene, CDR1 is MNHNY and CDR2 is SVGAGI (reference sequence). J gave up 6 bases and V 1 base, and 3 bases lay outside the gene matches. The CDR3 nucleotides read TGTGCCAGCAGTTACTGGGACAGGGACGATGGCTACACCTTC. Its protein is CASSYWDRDDGYTF.

The chain combines TRBV2 with TRBJ1-2; the D gene is possibly TRBD1 (5 bases). V dropped 0 bases and J dropped 8 bases, with 13 bases sitting between them. The germline CDR1 and CDR2 sequences are SNHLY and FYNNEI. The CDR3 length is 14 residues. In DNA form, the CDR3 reads TGTGCCAGCAGTGAAGCGCGTAATAGGGACGGCTACACCTTC. This translates into CASSEARNRDGYTF.

This sequence joins TRBV28 and TRBJ2-3, with 9 nucleotides matching TRBD1. CDR1 is MDHEN and CDR2 is SYDVKM in the germline V gene. This CDR3 contains 14 residues. The trim removed 6 bases at V and 2 bases at J, leaving 3 bases unmatched. The CDR3 nucleotides are TGTGCCAGCAGCCCACAGGGGGCCACAGATACGCAGTATTTT. It specifies CASSPQGATDTQYF.